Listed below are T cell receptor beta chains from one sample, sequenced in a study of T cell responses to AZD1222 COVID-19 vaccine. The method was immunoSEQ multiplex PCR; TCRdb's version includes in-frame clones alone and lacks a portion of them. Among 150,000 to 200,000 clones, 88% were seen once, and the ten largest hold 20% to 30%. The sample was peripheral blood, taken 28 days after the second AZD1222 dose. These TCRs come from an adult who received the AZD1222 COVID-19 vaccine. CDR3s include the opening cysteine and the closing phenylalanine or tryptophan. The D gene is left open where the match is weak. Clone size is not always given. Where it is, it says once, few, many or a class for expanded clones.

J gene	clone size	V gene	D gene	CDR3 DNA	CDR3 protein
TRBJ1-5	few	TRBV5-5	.	TGTGCCAGCAGCTTCACCGGGAGCAATCAGCCCCAGCATTTT	CASSFTGSNQPQHF
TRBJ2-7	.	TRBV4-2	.	TGTGCCAGCAGCCAAGAGGGGTATAGCTCCTACGAGCAGTACTTC	CASSQEGYSSYEQYF
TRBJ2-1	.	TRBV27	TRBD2	TGTGCCAGCAGTTTATATGGGACTAGCGCCATCTCCTACAATGAGCAGTTCTTC	CASSLYGTSAISYNEQFF
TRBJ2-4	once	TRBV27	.	TGTGCCAGCAGCCCCGTCGGGGGAGCCAAAAACATTCAGTACTTC	CASSPVGGAKNIQYF
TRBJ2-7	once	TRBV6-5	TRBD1	TGTGCCAGCAGTTACTCGAGGGCAGGGGGCTACGAGCAGTACTTC	CASSYSRAGGYEQYF
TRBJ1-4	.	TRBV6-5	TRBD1	TGTGCCAGCAGAACAGGGGGCGCGGATGAAAAACTGTTTTTT	CASRTGGADEKLFF
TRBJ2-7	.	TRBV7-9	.	TGTGCCAGCAGCTTGGGGCTGCGCTACGAGCAGTACTTC	CASSLGLRYEQYF
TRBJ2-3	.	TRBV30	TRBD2	TGTGCCTGGAGTGTTACTAGCGGACCCAGGGATACGCAGTATTTT	CAWSVTSGPRDTQYF
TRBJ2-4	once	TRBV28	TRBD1	TGTGCCAGCAGACCAGGGGGCGGAAACATTCAGTACTTC	CASRPGGGNIQYF
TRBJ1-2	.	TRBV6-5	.	TGTGCCAGCACCCGAGGGGCCCTTAACTATGGCTACACCTTC	CASTRGALNYGYTF
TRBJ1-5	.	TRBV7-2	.	TGTGCCAGCAGCCCTTACGAGGTGCAGCCCCAGCATTTT	CASSPYEVQPQHF
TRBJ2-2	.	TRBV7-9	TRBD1	TGTGCCAGCAGCTTCCTGGGACAGGCGAACACCGGGGAGCTGTTTTTT	CASSFLGQANTGELFF
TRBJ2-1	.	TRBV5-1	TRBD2	TGCGCCAGCAGCCCGGGAGGGGGAAGCTCCTACAATGAGCAGTTCTTC	CASSPGGGSSYNEQFF
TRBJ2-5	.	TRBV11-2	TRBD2	TGTGCCAGCAGCTCCTGGGGAGCGGGGCGGGGAGAGACCCAGTACTTC	CASSSWGAGRGETQYF
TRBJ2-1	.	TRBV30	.	TGTGCCTGGAGTCCATTGGGACTGACGAATGAGCAGTTCTTC	CAWSPLGLTNEQFF
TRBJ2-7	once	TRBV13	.	TGTGCCAGCAGCTTTTCCTCTAGCTCCTACGAGCAGTACTTC	CASSFSSSSYEQYF
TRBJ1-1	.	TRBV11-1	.	TGTGCCAGCAGCTTCCATGTCCAGGGCACTGAAGCTTTCTTT	CASSFHVQGTEAFF
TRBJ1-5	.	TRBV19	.	TGTGCCAGTAGTGCCCTCCACGGGGGCAATCAGCCCCAGCATTTT	CASSALHGGNQPQHF
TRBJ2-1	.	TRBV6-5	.	TGTGCCAGCAGTTACCCGGAGGGAAGCAATGAGCAGTTCTTC	CASSYPEGSNEQFF
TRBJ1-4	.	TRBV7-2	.	TGTGCCAGCAGCGCCCCGTTCGGTGCAACTAATGAAAAACTGTTTTTT	CASSAPFGATNEKLFF